The 27 T cell receptor beta chains reported below all come from one sample, sequenced in a study of CD8 T cell repertoires and HIV-1 epitope variants. Sequencing was performed with immunoSEQ multiplex PCR; in TCRdb, only in-frame clones are kept and a portion is missing. The table shows more than 85,000 clones, with roughly four fifths occurring only once. The specimen sequenced was uncultured baseline CD8+ T cells from peripheral blood mononuclear cells (PBMCs). The source of these receptors is a male donor with HIV.

This sequence joins TRBV28 and TRBJ2-7; 13 positions match TRBD2. Germline V gives CDR1 MDHEN, CDR2 SYDVKM. The CDR3 has 19 residues. Unmatched junction bases numbered 14, after V lost 5 bases and J lost 1 base. CDR3 residues: CASSLTTGTSGTHSYEQYF. The CDR3 coding sequence is TGTGCCAGCAGTCTAACCACCGGGACTAGCGGGACTCATTCCTACGAGCAGTACTTC.

The chain couples TRBV28 to TRBJ2-5; 7 nucleotides match TRBD2. The junction had 9 bases not matched to a gene; V was cut back by 7 bases and J by 4 bases. This CDR3 contains 14 residues. Germline CDR1 MDHEN, CDR2 SYDVKM. This CDR3 is CASTLRLAGETQYF. In nucleotides, the CDR3 is TGTGCCAGCACCCTACGACTAGCTGGAGAGACCCAGTACTTC.

The chain's CDR3 is CASSTTAGSANQPQHF. Written as DNA, the CDR3 is TGTGCCAGTAGCACCACAGCAGGGAGTGCCAATCAGCCCCAGCATTTT. The chain joins TRBV19 to TRBJ1-5; the D gene is possibly TRBD1 (5 bases). Germline assignment: CDR1 LNHDA and CDR2 SQIVND (reference sequence). V dropped 6 bases and J dropped 3 bases, with 18 bases sitting between them. The CDR3 is made up of 16 amino acids.

This clone was counted a single time. This chain connects TRBV5-4 to TRBJ2-1; TRBD2 aligns across 13 bases. Trimming removed 4 bases from V and 8 bases from J; junction bases left unmatched: 9. This CDR3 region has 16 residues. Germline CDR1 reads SGHNT; CDR2 reads YYREEE (reference sequence). CDR3 in DNA: TGTGCCAGCAGCGGGACTAGCGGGGCCACATTGGATGAGCAGTTCTTC. Amino acid sequence: CASSGTSGATLDEQFF.

This sequence joins TRBV11-2 and TRBJ1-2; no clear D. The CDR3 is 12 residues long. CDR1 is SGHAT, CDR2 FQNNGV, per germline. V lost 0 bases, J lost 8 bases, and 7 bases lay in between. DNA of the CDR3: TGTGCCAGCAGCTTAGAAGGTCGCGGCTACACCTTC. This gives the protein CASSLEGRGYTF.

V and J are TRBV21-1 and TRBJ2-7; TRBD1 reflects the table's D call only, with no check against the DNA. TRBV21-1 is classified as a pseudogene. CDR3 size: 17 residues. CDR3 nucleotide sequence: TGTGCCAGCAGCAAATGGAAATTGGGGACAGAGTGCTACGAGCAGTACTTC. This gives the protein CASSKWKLGTECYEQYF.

This chain joins TRBV14 and TRBJ1-1, with 8 bases fitting TRBD1. With 7 bases clipped from V and 3 bases from J, the junction kept 7 bases outside the gene matches. CDR1 and CDR2 (germline): SGHDN, FVKESK. The length of the CDR3 is 14 residues. This chain's CDR3 is CASTQTGVHTEAFF. CDR3 DNA: TGTGCCAGCACCCAGACAGGGGTCCACACTGAAGCTTTCTTT.

This chain links TRBV29-1 with TRBJ2-1; 9 nucleotides match TRBD1. From germline, CDR1 is SQVTM and CDR2 ANQGSEA. The CDR3 has 13 residues. The CDR3 sequence: CTVNRGLSNEQFF. In DNA, the CDR3 is TGCACCGTAAACAGGGGGCTTAGTAATGAGCAGTTCTTC.

This clone was counted a single time. The chain links TRBV6-4 to TRBJ2-3; D remains ambiguous. Germline V gives CDR1 MRHNA, CDR2 SNTAGT. With 5 bases removed from V and 1 base from J, the gap between germline ends came to 7 bases. The CDR3 length is 13 residues. In DNA, the CDR3 is TGTGCCAGCAGTCGGGCGCGCACAGATACGCAGTATTTT. It yields the protein CASSRARTDTQYF.

CDR3 nucleotides: TGCGCCAGCAGCCAAGATTCAGTCGATCCAGGTGAGCAGTTCTTC. This encodes CASSQDSVDPGEQFF. The chain joins TRBV4-1 to TRBJ2-1; the D is unclear. Deletions cut 0 bases from V and 9 bases from J, with 15 bases between. Germline assignment: CDR1 MGHRA and CDR2 YSYEKL. The CDR3 spans 15 residues.

The V gene is TRBV6-6, the J gene TRBJ1-5, with D perhaps matching TRBD1 (5 bases). The germline gives CDR1 MNHNY, CDR2 SVGAGI (reference sequence). CDR3 length: 16 residues. V was cut by 5 bases and J by 1 base, with 15 bases left in between. The CDR3 sequence is CASSPTPSGSNQPQHF. CDR3 DNA sequence: TGTGCCAGCAGTCCAACCCCGTCAGGGAGCAATCAGCCCCAGCATTTT.

The chain combines TRBV19 with TRBJ2-5, with 11 bases identical to TRBD2. This CDR3 spans 16 amino acids. The J segment lost 2 bases and the V segment lost 3 bases, leaving 5 bases of the junction unmatched. Germline lookup yields CDR1 LNHDA and CDR2 SQIVND (reference sequence). CDR3 in amino acids: CASSITSGGSQETQYF. Written as DNA, the CDR3 is TGTGCCAGTAGTATCACTAGCGGGGGATCTCAAGAGACCCAGTACTTC.

This chain connects TRBV5-4 to TRBJ2-7, with 9 bases that match TRBD1. The CDR3 is made up of 16 amino acids. J was trimmed by 5 bases and V by 4 bases; bases with no gene match: 13. Germline assignment: CDR1 SGHNT and CDR2 YYREEE (reference sequence). The CDR3 DNA sequence: TGTGCCAGCAGCCCTATACCTGGGACAGGGTCCCACGAGCAGTACTTC. Translated: CASSPIPGTGSHEQYF. The variable domain in full, with the rest retrieved from reference TRBV5-4 and TRBJ2-7, is ETGVTQSPTHLIKTRGQQVTLRCSSQSGHNTVSWYQQALGQGPQFIFQYYREEENGRGNFPPRFSGLQFPNYSSELNVNALELDDSALYLCASSPIPGTGSHEQYFGPGTRLTVT.

Regarding this clone: Within the sample, other DNA sequences also encode this same CDR3. The chain couples TRBV5-6 to TRBJ1-2; D is possibly TRBD1 (5 bases). The germline gives CDR1 SGHDT, CDR2 YYEEEE. V lost 1 base to trimming and J lost 2 bases, with 6 bases between them. This CDR3 spans 13 amino acids. CDR3 DNA: TGTGCCAGCAGCTTGCAGGGCAACTATGGCTACACCTTC. It yields the protein CASSLQGNYGYTF.

There are a few counts of this clone. J is TRBJ2-7 and V is TRBV27, with a possible D match to TRBD1 (6 bases). The V end lost 8 bases, the J end lost 0 bases, and 8 bases lay between the germline ends. The germline CDR1 and CDR2 sequences are MNHEY and SMNVEV (reference sequence). The CDR3 consists of 12 residues. Written as DNA, the CDR3 is TGTGCCAGCCGGGACAACTCCTACGAGCAGTACTTC. Amino acid sequence: CASRDNSYEQYF.

The chain couples TRBV30 to TRBJ2-7; 10 nucleotides agree with TRBD1. Germline V gives CDR1 GTSNPN, CDR2 SVGIG (reference sequence). The CDR3 is 16 amino acids. The ends lost 0 bases at V and 5 bases at J; junction bases unmatched: 10. CDR3 coding DNA: TGTGCCTGGAGTGTACCCCGACAGGGGGCTTTCAACGAGCAGTACTTC. Encoded protein: CAWSVPRQGAFNEQYF.

This clone has just one count. The genes are TRBV5-4 and TRBJ1-1, with D possibly TRBD1 on 6 matching bases. Between the trimmed V and J ends, which lost 0 bases and 0 bases, there was a span of 15 bases. The CDR3 runs to 17 residues. CDR1 and CDR2 from the germline V gene are SGHNT and YYREEE (reference sequence). CDR3 residues: CASSLEGGGVLNTEAFF. The CDR3 DNA reads as TGTGCCAGCAGCTTGGAGGGGGGAGGAGTCCTGAACACTGAAGCTTTCTTT.

This clone was counted a single time. V gene TRBV9 combines with J gene TRBJ2-1; the match to TRBD2 covers 11 bases. Germline trimming cut 3 bases from V and 2 bases from J; bases unmatched to any gene: 4. Germline CDR1 reads SGDLS; CDR2 reads YYNGEE. This CDR3 comprises 16 residues. The CDR3 spells CASSDIAGGTYNEQFF. The CDR3 region has the DNA TGTGCCAGCAGCGATATAGCGGGAGGGACCTACAATGAGCAGTTCTTC. Full variable domain (missing parts from reference TRBV9 and TRBJ2-1): DSGVTQTPKHLITATGQRVTLRCSPRSGDLSVYWYQQSLDQGLQFLIQYYNGEERAKGNILERFSAQQFPDLHSELNLSSLELGDSALYFCASSDIAGGTYNEQFFGPGTRLTVL.

CDR3 region: CASSPRDRGLQETQYF. The CDR3 bases are TGTGCCAGCAGCCCCCGGGACAGGGGACTCCAAGAGACCCAGTACTTC. This sequence joins TRBV9 and TRBJ2-5; 10 nucleotides match TRBD1. Germline lookup yields CDR1 SGDLS and CDR2 YYNGEE. This CDR3 region has 16 residues. V shed 4 bases and J 1 base; nucleotides not matched to a gene: 7.

The chain combines TRBV5-4 with TRBJ1-5; 8 bases fit TRBD1. V lost 4 bases to trimming and J lost 4 bases; unmatched junction nucleotides: 4. The CDR3 loop spans 14 amino acids. CDR1 and CDR2 from the germline V gene are SGHNT and YYREEE (reference sequence). CDR3 protein: CASSPGTGNQPQHF. The CDR3 DNA reads TGTGCCAGCAGCCCCGGGACAGGAAATCAGCCCCAGCATTTT.

The chain combines TRBV5-1 with TRBJ2-7; D not resolved. Germline V lookup: CDR1 SGHRS, CDR2 YFSETQ. The V end lost 2 bases, the J end lost 4 bases, and 10 bases lay between the germline ends. CDR3 size: 13 residues. In nucleotides, the CDR3 is TGCGCCAGCAGCTTTCATCTTACATACGAGCAGTACTTC. Amino acids: CASSFHLTYEQYF. Drawing the rest from reference TRBV5-1 and TRBJ2-7, the complete variable domain is KAGVTQTPRYLIKTRGQQVTLSCSPISGHRSVSWYQQTPGQGLQFLFEYFSETQRNKGNFPGRFSGRQFSNSRSEMNVSTLELGDSALYLCASSFHLTYEQYFGPGTRLTVT.

The rearrangement uses TRBV28 and TRBJ2-2; 7 nucleotides line up with TRBD1. J lost 7 bases, V lost 7 bases, and 9 bases had no gene match. This CDR3 has 14 residues. Germline-derived CDR1 and CDR2 are MDHEN and SYDVKM. CDR3: CASTLTGSVGELFF. The CDR3 DNA sequence: TGTGCCAGCACTCTGACAGGGTCGGTCGGGGAGCTGTTTTTT.

This chain joins TRBV7-9 and TRBJ1-2; tentative D call: TRBD1 (5 bases). Germline V gives CDR1 SEHNR, CDR2 FQNEAQ (reference sequence). This CDR3 is built from 13 residues. Trimming removed 2 bases from V and 3 bases from J, with 7 bases in between. The CDR3 spells CASSLRQYYGYTF. CDR3 nucleotide sequence: TGTGCCAGCAGCTTAAGACAGTACTATGGCTACACCTTC.

This clone occurred a few times. The chain couples TRBV30 to TRBJ1-5, with D unclear. Germline CDR1 reads GTSNPN; CDR2 reads SVGIG (reference sequence). Trimming stripped 2 bases from V and 0 bases from J, with 5 bases between. The CDR3 runs 13 residues. The CDR3 nucleotides are TGTGCCTGGAGTTTAGATAGCAATCAGCCCCAGCATTTT. It yields the protein CAWSLDSNQPQHF. The full variable domain, with the rest looked up from reference TRBV30 and TRBJ1-5, is SQTIHQWPATLVQPVGSPLSLECTVEGTSNPNLYWYRQAAGRGLQLLFYSVGIGQISSEVPQNLSASRPQDRQFILSSKKLLLSDSGFYLCAWSLDSNQPQHFGDGTRLSIL.

The chain couples TRBV5-1 to TRBJ1-4; D might be TRBD1 (6 bases). V was shortened by 6 bases and J by 0 bases, with 12 bases between the two germline ends. The CDR3 has 15 amino acids. CDR1 is SGHRS, CDR2 YFSETQ, per germline. The CDR3 region is CASTRGTTTNEKLFF. Here the CDR3 DNA reads TGCGCCAGCACCCGGGGGACAACAACTAATGAAAAACTGTTTTTT.

The chain recombines TRBV15 with TRBJ1-4, with TRBD1 matching 7 bases. Losses at the gene ends were 0 bases for V and 4 bases for J; bases not matched to a gene: 2. The CDR3 contains 15 residues. CDR1 and CDR2 from the germline V gene are LNHNV and YYDKDF (reference sequence). This CDR3 is CATSRDRQGNEKLFF. The CDR3 DNA follows: TGTGCCACCAGCAGAGACAGACAGGGTAATGAAAAACTGTTTTTT.

The count of this clone is one. The chain couples TRBV5-1 to TRBJ2-5; 8 bases fit TRBD1. CDR1 SGHRS and CDR2 YFSETQ come from the germline V gene. J was trimmed by 5 bases and V by 3 bases; bases with no gene match: 9. The CDR3 is 15 residues long. DNA for the CDR3: TGCGCCAGCAGCTCGGGAGCAGGGGGCGAGGAGACCCAGTACTTC. Protein product: CASSSGAGGEETQYF.